This T cell receptor beta chain came from a study of blood T cells in healthy people across ages. Study results and limitations: Naive T cell percentage strongly correlated with TCR beta diversity.

The second PCR ran about 6 to 12 cycles with a sample-barcoded 5' primer and J-beta primers. The yield of each sample was at least 2.5 million CDR3-containing paired-end reads. TCRdb recomputed calls from the 5' RACE reads with MiXCR, one row per CDR3 protein. This sample carries around 870,000 distinct CDR3 sequences, more than 25% of them seen once, and the ten largest clones take 17%. Notes on this clonotype: Its target is unknown. This could be a read error, since a much larger clone is one nucleotide away.

This CDR3 has 14 amino acids. The germline CDR1 and CDR2 sequences are MNHEY and SVGEGT. This receptor was taken from a woman aged 80 or older in good health. Sequenced input: blood. The chain combines TRBV6-2 or TRBV6-3 with TRBJ1-1, with D possibly being TRBD1 (5 bases). For the CDR3, the DNA is TGTGCCTGCAGGAAGCAGCAGGGGAACACTGAAGCTTTCTTT. Its translation is CACRKQQGNTEAFF.